These 18 T cell receptor beta chains share one sample of origin, sequenced in a study of blood T cells in healthy people across ages. It was with a sample-barcoded 5' primer and a J-beta primer mix that a second PCR of about 6 to 12 cycles was run. Each CDR3 protein is one row after TCRdb ran MiXCR on the 5' RACE reads. Here the sample spans roughly 1.9 million distinct CDR3 sequences, about 39% being singletons. The sequencing sample was made of blood. The receptors were gathered from a human donor in good health.

A few counts support this clonotype. The CDR3 region is CASSLWDRFEDNEQFF. CDR3 DNA sequence: TGTGCCAGCAGCTTATGGGACAGATTTGAAGACAATGAGCAGTTCTTC. The V gene is TRBV7-8, the J gene TRBJ2-1; TRBD1 aligns across 7 bases. The CDR3 consists of 16 residues. In germline, CDR1 is SGHVS, CDR2 FQNEAQ. V lost 2 bases to trimming and J lost 5 bases; unmatched junction nucleotides: 9.

The CDR3 nucleotides read TGTGCCAGCAGTTTATTCCATGACAACATTCAGTACTTC. Residues: CASSLFHDNIQYF. The chain is built from TRBV12-3 or TRBV12-4 and TRBJ2-4; no clear D. This CDR3 region has 13 residues. The ends were cut back, 2 bases at V and 7 bases at J, with 9 bases in the middle.

The genes are TRBV7-2 and TRBJ2-3; 8 bases align to TRBD2. Germline values: CDR1 SGHTA, CDR2 FQGNSA. The CDR3 runs to 17 residues. Trimming removed 5 bases from V and 6 bases from J; junction bases left unmatched: 16. CDR3 bases: TGTGCCAGCAGCGTTTCAGCAAGCGGGGGTGTCGGTGATACGCAGTATTTT. This codes for CASSVSASGGVGDTQYF.

Concerning this clonotype: The junction does not match germline at one end; this may be a read error. The chain uses TRBV5-1 and TRBJ1-2, with 7 positions matching TRBD1. The germline V gene encodes CDR1 SGHRS and CDR2 YFSETQ. CDR3 length equals 12 residues. The CDR3 region has the DNA TGCGCCAGCAGGTTCACAGGGGACGGCTGCACCTTC. This codes for CASRFTGDGCTF. The full variable domain, rest sourced from reference TRBV5-1 and TRBJ1-2, is KAGVTQTPRYLIKTRGQQVTLSCSPISGHRSVSWYQQTPGQGLQFLFEYFSETQRNKGNFPGRFSGRQFSNSRSEMNVSTLELGDSALYLCASRFTGDGCTFGSGTRLTVV.

V is TRBV11-2 and J is TRBJ2-1, with a possible D match to TRBD1 (6 bases). Germline V lookup: CDR1 SGHAT, CDR2 FQNNGV. Trimming stripped 4 bases from V and 4 bases from J, with 14 bases between. The CDR3 consists of 15 residues. DNA of the CDR3: TGTGCCAGCAGCTCGTACCTGGACAGATACAATGAGCAGTTCTTC. It specifies CASSSYLDRYNEQFF.

V usage is TRBV4-3 and J usage is TRBJ2-3; D is uncertain. Per germline, CDR1 LGHNA and CDR2 YSLEER. There are 15 residues in the CDR3. The V end lost 1 base, the J end lost 4 bases, and 12 bases lay between the germline ends. The CDR3 reads CASSQVLTPPDTQYF. The CDR3 DNA is TGCGCCAGCAGCCAAGTGCTCACTCCTCCAGATACGCAGTATTTT.

The chain joins TRBV4-3 to TRBJ1-2; D is ambiguous. The ends were cut back, 1 base at V and 4 bases at J, with 13 bases in the middle. Germline CDR1 reads LGHNA; CDR2 reads YSLEER. This CDR3 contains 15 residues. The CDR3 loop reads CASSQGRAYGYGYTF. DNA of the CDR3: TGCGCCAGCAGCCAAGGGCGGGCCTACGGCTATGGCTACACCTTC.

The J gene is TRBJ2-5, the V gene TRBV7-9; TRBD2 is a possible D gene (6 bases). V was cut by 1 base and J by 5 bases, with 17 bases left in between. Germline CDR1 is SEHNR and CDR2 is FQNEAQ (reference sequence). This CDR3 is built from 16 residues. CDR3 nucleotide sequence: TGTGCCAGCAGCTTAGAAGCGACGGGGGACGTCGAGACCCAGTACTTC. It is translated as CASSLEATGDVETQYF.

The rearrangement joins TRBV5-1 to TRBJ2-7, with TRBD1 matching 7 bases. V lost 0 bases and J lost 2; bases outside the gene matches: 8. CDR3 length: 16 residues. The germline CDR1 and CDR2 sequences are SGHRS and YFSETQ. For the CDR3, the DNA is TGCGCCAGCAGCTTGGCCCCCCAGACAGGGACCTACGAGCAGTACTTC. It is translated as CASSLAPQTGTYEQYF.

The table lists this clonotype with a few counts. The chain recombines TRBV13 with TRBJ2-3, with 9 bases fitting TRBD1. V lost 6 bases and J lost 4; bases outside the gene matches: 8. CDR3 length equals 15 residues. Germline CDR1 PRHDT, CDR2 FYEKMQ (reference sequence). The CDR3 is CASSSGTGSADTQYF. The CDR3 DNA reads as TGTGCCAGCAGTTCAGGGACAGGGTCGGCAGATACGCAGTATTTT.

This clonotype was counted once. A read error may produce the germline difference seen at one junction end. This rearrangement joins TRBV7-2 to TRBJ1-2; D may be TRBD1 (6 bases). The germline gives CDR1 SGHTA, CDR2 FQGNSA. CDR3 size: 16 residues. In DNA, the CDR3 is TGTGCCAGCAGCTTAGGTCCGGGGGCGGCAAACTATGACTACACCTTC. It specifies CASSLGPGAANYDYTF.

The rearrangement uses TRBV20-1 and TRBJ2-1; possible D gene TRBD1, 6 bases. Germline CDR1 and CDR2: DFQATT and SNEGSKA (reference sequence). The CDR3 extends over 14 amino acids. Trimming took off 6 bases at V and 4 bases at J, with 16 bases between the two ends. The CDR3 is CSAVFGGNYNEQFF. The CDR3 nucleotides read TGCAGTGCCGTGTTTGGGGGCAATTACAATGAGCAGTTCTTC.

The V and J genes are TRBV20-1 and TRBJ1-2; a possible D gene is TRBD1 (5 bases). CDR3 length: 13 residues. The V end was cut by 0 bases, the J end by 5 bases, with 10 bases between. Per germline, CDR1 DFQATT and CDR2 SNEGSKA (reference sequence). The CDR3 bases are TGCAGTGCTAGAGATTTCTCAGGGTATGGCTACACCTTC. Protein: CSARDFSGYGYTF.

V and J are TRBV7-8 and TRBJ2-1; D is perhaps TRBD1 (5 bases). CDR3 size: 15 residues. Trimming pared 7 bases from V and 1 base from J, leaving 14 bases between. The V gene's germline CDR1 is SGHVS and CDR2 FQNEAQ. DNA of the CDR3: TGTGCCAGCAACCTACAGGAAAGGTCCTACAATGAGCAGTTCTTC. Translated, it gives CASNLQERSYNEQFF. Combining the CDR3 with reference TRBV7-8 and TRBJ2-1 gives the whole variable domain GAGVSQSPRYKVAKRGQDVALRCDPISGHVSLFWYQQALGQGPEFLTYFQNEAQLDKSGLPSDRFFAERPEGSVSTLKIQRTQQEDSAVYLCASNLQERSYNEQFFGPGTRLTVL.

This CDR3 is CASGLAGRDTQYF. CDR3 bases: TGTGCCAGTGGACTAGCGGGGAGGGATACGCAGTATTTT. The rearrangement joins TRBV7-2 to TRBJ2-3, with 12 bases lining up with TRBD2. There are 13 residues in the CDR3. Per the germline V gene, CDR1 is SGHTA and CDR2 is FQGNSA. The V and J ends lost 9 bases and 6 bases, in that order; junction bases with no gene match: 4. Based on the CDR3 plus reference TRBV7-2 and TRBJ2-3, the full variable domain is GAGVSQSPSNKVTEKGKDVELRCDPISGHTALYWYRQSLGQGLEFLIYFQGNSAPDKSGLPSDRFSAERTGGSVSTLTIQRTQQEDSAVYLCASGLAGRDTQYFGPGTRLTVL.

This clonotype turned up a few times. The J gene is TRBJ1-1, the V gene TRBV27; tentatively, D is TRBD1 (6 bases). V was clipped by 1 base and J by 1 base, with 7 bases between them. CDR1 and CDR2 from the germline V gene are MNHEY and SMNVEV (reference sequence). CDR3 length: 14 residues. CDR3 in amino acids: CASSLWGQNTEAFF. The CDR3 region has the DNA TGTGCCAGCAGTTTATGGGGGCAGAACACTGAAGCTTTCTTT.

V is TRBV10-3 and J is TRBJ2-7, with 8 positions matching TRBD1. V gave up 7 bases and J gave up 7 bases; unmatched junction bases: 9. Germline V gives CDR1 ENHRY, CDR2 SYGVKD. The CDR3 runs 13 residues. The CDR3 bases are TGTGCCATCATGGGGGATACAGGGGGAGAGCAGTACTTC. This sequence encodes CAIMGDTGGEQYF.

V is TRBV20-1 and J is TRBJ1-2, with D unclear. V dropped 3 bases and J dropped 3 bases, with 8 bases sitting between them. This CDR3 region has 12 residues. CDR1 is DFQATT and CDR2 is SNEGSKA in the germline V gene (reference sequence). Here the CDR3 DNA reads TGCAGTGCTAGTGGTCCTTACTATGGCTACACCTTC. Protein product: CSASGPYYGYTF.